Shown below are 29 T cell receptor beta chains from a single sample sequenced in a study of T-cell reconstitution after alpha-beta-depleted transplantation in children. During its preparation, the TCRbeta library received unique molecular identifiers. TCRdb re-called the PCR reads through MiXCR, storing one row per CDR3 protein. The sample contains some 500,000 distinct CDR3 sequences, about 16% of which appear only once. The sample here was PBMCs from the stem cell graft donor, taken from the stem cell graft. The receptors originated from a human donor who donated a stem cell graft to a child with acute lymphoblastic leukemia.

This chain connects TRBV12-3 or TRBV12-4 to TRBJ2-1; perhaps D is TRBD1 or TRBD2 (5 bases each). The CDR3 covers 12 residues. V was shortened by 7 bases and J by 6 bases, with 10 bases between the two germline ends. The CDR3 sequence: CASTMGVNEQFF. The CDR3 DNA reads as TGTGCCAGCACCATGGGGGTCAATGAGCAGTTCTTC.

The chain joins TRBV20-1 to TRBJ2-5, with TRBD2 matching over 8 bases. Germline-derived CDR1 and CDR2 are DFQATT and SNEGSKA (reference sequence). The CDR3 is made up of 14 amino acids. Trimming cost V 6 bases and J 5 bases; bases outside gene matches: 11. The CDR3 nucleotides read TGCAGTGCCGTAGCGGGGTCCGCCCGGGAGACCCAGTACTTC. It specifies CSAVAGSARETQYF.

The sample holds a few counts of this clonotype. This chain joins TRBV12-3 or TRBV12-4 and TRBJ2-1, with TRBD2 matching over 7 bases. The CDR3 loop spans 14 amino acids. Germline trimming cut 6 bases from V and 4 bases from J; bases unmatched to any gene: 6. The CDR3 DNA follows: TGTGCCAGCAGAATGGCGGGAGTTTACAATGAGCAGTTCTTC. It is translated as CASRMAGVYNEQFF.

This clonotype was counted between two and nine times. This sequence joins TRBV11-2 and TRBJ1-1; D remains ambiguous. This CDR3 contains 14 residues. Trimming left V 1 base short and J 10 bases short, with 16 bases between. Germline-derived CDR1 and CDR2 are SGHAT and FQNNGV. The CDR3 DNA is TGTGCCAGCAGCTTAGTAAGAGTGGACTCGGGAGCTTTCTTT. Protein: CASSLVRVDSGAFF. The full variable domain, completed using reference TRBV11-2 and TRBJ1-1, is EAGVAQSPRYKIIEKRQSVAFWCNPISGHATLYWYQQILGQGPKLLIQFQNNGVVDDSQLPKDRFSAERLKGVDSTLKIQPAKLEDSAVYLCASSLVRVDSGAFFGQGTRLTVV.

This clonotype showed up just a few times. V usage is TRBV29-1 and J usage is TRBJ2-1; perhaps D is TRBD1 or TRBD2 (6 bases each). The V end was cut by 6 bases, the J end by 5 bases, with 14 bases between. The CDR3 contains 13 residues. The V gene's germline CDR1 is SQVTM and CDR2 ANQGSEA. The chain's CDR3 is CSVTRGLDNEQFF. The CDR3 nucleotides read TGCAGCGTGACCAGGGGACTGGACAATGAGCAGTTCTTC.

V is TRBV20-1 and J is TRBJ2-1, with TRBD2 matching 7 bases. CDR1 and CDR2 (germline): DFQATT, SNEGSKA (reference sequence). The CDR3 loop spans 15 amino acids. V shed 0 bases and J 8 bases; nucleotides not matched to a gene: 10. The CDR3: CSARDLAGVLYEQFF. DNA of the CDR3: TGCAGTGCTAGAGATTTGGCGGGAGTTTTGTATGAGCAGTTCTTC.

This clonotype occurred a few times. This chain connects TRBV20-1 to TRBJ2-2; 12 nucleotides line up with TRBD2. V lost 0 bases to trimming and J lost 2 bases; unmatched junction nucleotides: 1. The CDR3 length is 16 residues. Germline V gives CDR1 DFQATT, CDR2 SNEGSKA (reference sequence). DNA for the CDR3: TGCAGTGCTAGAGATGGACTAGCGGGAAACACCGGGGAGCTGTTTTTT. Amino acids: CSARDGLAGNTGELFF.

J is TRBJ1-1 and V is TRBV29-1; D unclear. Trimming removed 7 bases at V and 3 bases at J, with 9 bases between. This CDR3 spans 11 amino acids. Germline values: CDR1 SQVTM, CDR2 ANQGSEA. The CDR3: CSGHRDTEAFF. CDR3 nucleotide sequence: TGCAGCGGTCACAGAGACACTGAAGCTTTCTTT.

This clonotype was counted between two and nine times. This chain joins TRBV7-8 and TRBJ1-2; D is uncertain. Germline lookup yields CDR1 SGHVS and CDR2 FQNEAQ. The V and J ends lost 2 bases and 2 bases respectively, with 9 bases between them. CDR3 length equals 14 residues. This CDR3 is CASSLYGENYGYTF. The DNA of the CDR3 is TGTGCCAGCAGCTTATATGGGGAGAACTATGGCTACACCTTC. Together with reference TRBV7-8 and TRBJ1-2, the CDR3 gives the full variable domain: GAGVSQSPRYKVAKRGQDVALRCDPISGHVSLFWYQQALGQGPEFLTYFQNEAQLDKSGLPSDRFFAERPEGSVSTLKIQRTQQEDSAVYLCASSLYGENYGYTFGSGTRLTVV.

The chain couples TRBV7-8 to TRBJ2-3; 7 bases line up with TRBD1. The V and J ends lost 3 bases and 5 bases, in that order; junction bases with no gene match: 5. This CDR3 contains 14 residues. Per germline, CDR1 SGHVS and CDR2 FQNEAQ. CDR3 residues: CASSLGTVGDTQYF. CDR3 DNA: TGTGCCAGCAGCTTGGGGACAGTAGGAGATACGCAGTATTTT.

The genes are TRBV4-1 and TRBJ2-1, with 14 bases aligning to TRBD2. J was trimmed by 9 bases and V by 3 bases; bases with no gene match: 7. The CDR3 totals 16 residues. From germline, CDR1 is MGHRA and CDR2 YSYEKL. Here the CDR3 reads CASSQDGLAGGSEQFF. The CDR3 DNA reads as TGCGCCAGCAGCCAGGACGGACTAGCGGGAGGAAGTGAGCAGTTCTTC.

J is TRBJ2-7 and V is TRBV20-1, with 9 bases aligning to TRBD2. Trimming at V came to 3 bases and at J to 6 bases, leaving 9 bases not matched to a gene. CDR1 is DFQATT and CDR2 is SNEGSKA in the germline V gene (reference sequence). This CDR3 is built from 14 residues. The CDR3 loop is CSASAGGPVSEQYF. DNA for the CDR3: TGCAGTGCTAGCGCGGGAGGGCCTGTATCCGAGCAGTACTTC.

Written as DNA, the CDR3 is TGTGCCAGCAGCCAAGAGCGGTTTCATGCGCGAGACAATGAGCAGTTCTTC. It encodes CASSQERFHARDNEQFF. This sequence joins TRBV3-1 and TRBJ2-1; D unresolved. Germline V gives CDR1 LGHDT, CDR2 YNNKEL (reference sequence). V was pared by 0 bases and J by 5 bases, with 17 bases between. This CDR3 region has 17 residues.

The rearrangement joins TRBV12-3 or TRBV12-4 to TRBJ2-1; 7 bases fit TRBD2. The CDR3 contains 15 residues. The V gene end was trimmed by 6 bases and the J gene end by 4 bases; junction bases not matched to a gene: 9. CDR3 loop: CASRPRLAGYNEQFF. The CDR3 region has the DNA TGTGCCAGCAGACCAAGACTAGCAGGATACAATGAGCAGTTCTTC.

This clonotype was counted a few times. The chain has TRBV20-1 and TRBJ2-7; TRBD2 is a possible D gene (6 bases). The germline gives CDR1 DFQATT, CDR2 SNEGSKA (reference sequence). The CDR3 sequence is 14 residues long. Trimming stripped 5 bases from V and 10 bases from J, with 24 bases between. CDR3 amino acids: CSAGDLTGPPGQYF. The CDR3 DNA reads TGCAGTGCTGGGGACTTGACGGGGCCCCCGGGTCAGTACTTC.

This clonotype was picked up a small number of times. The rearrangement uses TRBV5-6 and TRBJ2-1; TRBD2 matches 12 bases. V lost 6 bases and J lost 4; bases outside the gene matches: 5. Germline loops: CDR1 SGHDT, CDR2 YYEEEE. The CDR3 has 15 residues. The CDR3 sequence is CASTFGLAGYNEQFF. The CDR3, as DNA: TGTGCCAGCACCTTCGGACTAGCGGGATACAATGAGCAGTTCTTC.

V and J are TRBV27 and TRBJ2-1, with 8 nucleotides matching TRBD1. Per germline, CDR1 MNHEY and CDR2 SMNVEV (reference sequence). This CDR3 contains 17 residues. The J segment lost 10 bases and the V segment lost 2 bases, leaving 16 bases of the junction unmatched. The CDR3 region is CASSLTVGQASRTEQFF. CDR3 bases: TGTGCCAGCAGTTTAACGGTGGGACAGGCGTCGAGAACCGAGCAGTTCTTC.

The V call is TRBV29-1, the J call TRBJ2-7; TRBD2 matches 9 bases. CDR1 and CDR2 from the germline V gene are SQVTM and ANQGSEA. CDR3 length equals 17 residues. J was trimmed by 0 bases and V by 6 bases; bases with no gene match: 15. The chain's CDR3 is CSVAPGTSFTSSYEQYF. The CDR3 DNA is TGCAGCGTAGCTCCCGGGACTAGCTTCACTTCCTCCTACGAGCAGTACTTC.

This clonotype was observed a few times. The chain couples TRBV10-3 to TRBJ1-3, with D unresolved. This CDR3 is 13 amino acids long. Germline-derived CDR1 and CDR2 are ENHRY and SYGVKD. The V gene lost 3 bases and the J gene lost 2 bases, with 5 bases spanning the gap. CDR3 nucleotides: TGTGCCATCAGTGAAGGGACTGGAAACACCATATATTTT. Its protein is CAISEGTGNTIYF.

The chain joins TRBV10-3 to TRBJ2-5; TRBD2 might be the D (5 bases). The CDR3 sequence is 13 residues long. Germline V CDR1 and CDR2: ENHRY, SYGVKD. V shed 10 bases and J shed 5 bases, with 17 bases lying between them. This chain's CDR3 is CATQRGSSETQYF. CDR3 DNA: TGTGCCACTCAACGAGGGTCGAGTGAGACCCAGTACTTC.

V gene TRBV27 combines with J gene TRBJ2-7; TRBD1 aligns across 12 bases. J was trimmed by 5 bases and V by 5 bases; bases with no gene match: 10. This CDR3 spans 16 amino acids. Germline V gene lookup returns CDR1 MNHEY and CDR2 SMNVEV (reference sequence). The CDR3 coding sequence is TGTGCCAGCAGTGAACCCGGGACAGGGGGCGTGGACGAGCAGTACTTC. Translated: CASSEPGTGGVDEQYF.

The gene calls are TRBV4-1 and TRBJ1-1; D is ambiguous. CDR3 length: 16 residues. Trimming took 2 bases from V and 0 from J, leaving 13 bases between them. Germline V gives CDR1 MGHRA, CDR2 YSYEKL. The CDR3 reads CASSQLGPIMNTEAFF. In DNA, the CDR3 is TGCGCCAGCAGCCAACTTGGACCGATAATGAACACTGAAGCTTTCTTT.

In this sample, this clonotype turned up a few times. This rearrangement joins TRBV14 to TRBJ2-7; no definite D call. This CDR3 spans 13 amino acids. Germline CDR1 SGHDN, CDR2 FVKESK. Trimming removed 3 bases at V and 4 bases at J, with 10 bases between. CDR3 protein: CASSHDPWYEQYF. In DNA, the CDR3 is TGTGCCAGCAGCCATGACCCCTGGTACGAGCAGTACTTC.

This chain links TRBV29-1 with TRBJ1-2; D not resolved. The germline gives CDR1 SQVTM, CDR2 ANQGSEA. Trimming pared 6 bases from V and 3 bases from J, leaving 11 bases between. The CDR3 loop spans 12 amino acids. Written as DNA, the CDR3 is TGCAGCGTCCTGCCGTGGGACTATGGCTACACCTTC. Translation gives CSVLPWDYGYTF. The whole variable domain, remainder taken from reference TRBV29-1 and TRBJ1-2, is SAVISQKPSRDICQRGTSLTIQCQVDSQVTMMFWYRQQPGQSLTLIATANQGSEATYESGFVIDKFPISRPNLTFSTLTVSNMSPEDSSIYLCSVLPWDYGYTFGSGTRLTVV.

This chain connects TRBV29-1 to TRBJ2-1; the D gene is possibly TRBD2 (5 bases). Germline V lookup: CDR1 SQVTM, CDR2 ANQGSEA. Trimming removed 4 bases at V and 6 bases at J, with 7 bases between. This CDR3 has 11 residues. The CDR3: CSVVGVNEQFF. CDR3 DNA sequence: TGCAGCGTTGTCGGGGTCAATGAGCAGTTCTTC.

This clonotype was seen more than once but under ten times. The chain has TRBV6-1 and TRBJ1-6; D not resolved. V lost 4 bases, J lost 3 bases, and 7 bases lay in between. Germline V gene data show CDR1 as MNHNS and CDR2 as SASEGT. This CDR3 has 14 amino acids. The CDR3 nucleotides are TGTGCCAGCAGTGGGGGAAGCTATAATTCACCCCTCCACTTT. Protein: CASSGGSYNSPLHF.

This clonotype was counted ten times or more. V gene TRBV7-9 combines with J gene TRBJ2-1; D tentatively fits TRBD1 or TRBD2 (5 bases each). The ends were cut back, 4 bases at V and 6 bases at J, with 16 bases in the middle. The germline V gene encodes CDR1 SEHNR and CDR2 FQNEAQ (reference sequence). CDR3 length: 15 residues. The CDR3 spells CASSSRDPRVNEQFF. Written as DNA, the CDR3 is TGTGCCAGCAGCTCCCGGGACCCGCGGGTCAATGAGCAGTTCTTC. The complete variable domain, with remaining parts taken from reference TRBV7-9 and TRBJ2-1, reads DTGVSQNPRHKITKRGQNVTFRCDPISEHNRLYWYRQTLGQGPEFLTYFQNEAQLEKSRLLSDRFSAERPKGSFSTLEIQRTEQGDSAMYLCASSSRDPRVNEQFFGPGTRLTVL.

This chain uses TRBV2 with TRBJ1-2; TRBD1 matches at 8 bases. CDR3 length equals 15 residues. V shed 7 bases, J shed 0 bases, and the junction held 7 bases outside the gene matches. CDR1 and CDR2 from the germline V gene are SNHLY and FYNNEI. In DNA, the CDR3 is TGTGCCAGCACCAGGACAGGGACCGCTAACTATGGCTACACCTTC. Translation: CASTRTGTANYGYTF.

This clonotype turned up a few times. The chain joins TRBV4-1 to TRBJ2-5; 8 positions match TRBD2. The CDR3 is 16 amino acids. Germline V gene lookup returns CDR1 MGHRA and CDR2 YSYEKL. Losses at the gene ends were 6 bases for V and 0 bases for J; bases not matched to a gene: 9. Written as DNA, the CDR3 is TGCGCCAGCAGTTCATCACCGGGACTAGACCAAGAGACCCAGTACTTC. Its translation: CASSSSPGLDQETQYF.